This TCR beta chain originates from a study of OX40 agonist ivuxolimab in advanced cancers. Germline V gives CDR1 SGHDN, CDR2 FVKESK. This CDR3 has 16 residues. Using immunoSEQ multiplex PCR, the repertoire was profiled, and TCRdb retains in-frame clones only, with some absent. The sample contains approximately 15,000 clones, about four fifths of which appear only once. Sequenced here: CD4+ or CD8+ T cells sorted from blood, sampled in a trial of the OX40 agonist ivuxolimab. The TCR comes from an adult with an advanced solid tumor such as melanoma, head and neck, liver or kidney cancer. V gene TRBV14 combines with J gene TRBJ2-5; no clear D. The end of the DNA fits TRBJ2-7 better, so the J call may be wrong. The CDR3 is CASSQGQNLLSYEQYF. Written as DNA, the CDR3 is TGTGCCAGCAGCCAAGGACAAAACCTACTGAGCTACGAGCAGTACTTC.